This T cell receptor beta chain originates from a study of blood T cell repertoires in COVID-19. Study-wide context: COVID-19 samples collected from the United States, Italy and Spain covered acute and convalescent phases.

The authors' processing: Nucleated cell counts were estimated from reference gene primer amplification. Generated by immunoSEQ multiplex PCR, the TCRdb table keeps only in-frame clones and is missing some. For V, J and clone size, that table is used; D and trimming come from the DNA. The sample includes around 450,000 clones, roughly 87% seen only once; the top ten take approximately 0.7%. The CDR3 runs 12 residues. V gave up 3 bases and J gave up 8 bases, with 13 bases separating them. Looked up from germline, CDR1 is GTSNPN and CDR2 is SVGIG (reference sequence). The study drew participants aged about 18 to 95 years from 24 US areas. Before being deemed recovered, Cohort 3 donors had two negative PCRs, clearance, or symptom resolution.

The sample comprised PBMCs or T cells enriched from blood (not recorded which). The sequence derives from a woman younger than 35 who had recovered from COVID-19. The J gene is TRBJ1-2, the V gene TRBV30; tentative D call: TRBD1 (6 bases). CDR3 sequence: CAWRKGVGGYTF. DNA of the CDR3: TGTGCCTGGAGAAAGGGGGTTGGCGGCTACACCTTC.